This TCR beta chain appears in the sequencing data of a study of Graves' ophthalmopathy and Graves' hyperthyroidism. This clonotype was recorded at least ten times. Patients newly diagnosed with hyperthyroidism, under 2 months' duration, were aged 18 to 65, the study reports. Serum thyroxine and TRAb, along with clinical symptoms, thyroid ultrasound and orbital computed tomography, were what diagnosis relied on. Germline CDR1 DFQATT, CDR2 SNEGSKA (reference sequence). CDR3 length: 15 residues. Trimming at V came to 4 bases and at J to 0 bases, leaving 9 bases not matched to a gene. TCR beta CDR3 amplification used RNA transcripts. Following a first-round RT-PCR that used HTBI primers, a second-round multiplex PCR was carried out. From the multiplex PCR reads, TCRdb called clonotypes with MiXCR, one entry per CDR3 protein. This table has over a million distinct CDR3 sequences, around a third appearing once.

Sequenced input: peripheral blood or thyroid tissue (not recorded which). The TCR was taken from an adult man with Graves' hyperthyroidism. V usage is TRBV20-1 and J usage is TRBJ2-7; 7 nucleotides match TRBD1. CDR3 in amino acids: CSATRDSRTSYEQYF. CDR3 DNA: TGCAGTGCTACCAGGGACAGCCGGACCTCCTACGAGCAGTACTTC.